The next 19 T cell receptor beta chains were all read from a single sample in a study of blood T cell repertoires in COVID-19. Sequencing used immunoSEQ multiplex PCR; TCRdb keeps in-frame clones, though not all of them. The repertoire has about 260,000 clones, 80% to 85% of them found once; the top ten carry 4% to 4.5%. The sequencing sample was made of peripheral blood. The receptors come from a man in his fifties or sixties with acute or convalescent COVID-19.

The chain uses TRBV15 and TRBJ1-2; TRBD1 matches at 7 bases. V was pared by 5 bases and J by 2 bases, with 5 bases of the junction left unmatched. Germline V gene sequence: CDR1 LNHNV, CDR2 YYDKDF (reference sequence). There are 14 residues in the CDR3. The CDR3: CATSPGGFNYGYTF. CDR3 nucleotides: TGTGCCACCAGCCCAGGGGGGTTCAACTATGGCTACACCTTC.

CDR3 sequence: CASGSRGLSTGELFF. The CDR3 DNA reads as TGTGCCAGTGGTAGCCGGGGGTTATCCACCGGGGAGCTGTTTTTT. The genes are TRBV6-5 and TRBJ2-2; TRBD2 might be the D (6 bases). Germline V gives CDR1 MNHEY, CDR2 SVGAGI. Trimming removed 9 bases at V and 4 bases at J, with 18 bases between. The CDR3 runs 15 residues.

This chain connects TRBV27 to TRBJ2-3, with a possible D match to TRBD2 (6 bases). Trimming took off 3 bases at V and 3 bases at J, with 13 bases between the two ends. The CDR3 totals 15 residues. Germline V CDR1 and CDR2: MNHEY, SMNVEV (reference sequence). The CDR3 sequence is CASSFRRAGTDTQYF. The CDR3 coding sequence is TGTGCCAGCAGTTTTCGCAGGGCGGGGACAGATACGCAGTATTTT.

V is TRBV6-5 and J is TRBJ1-2; a possible D gene is TRBD1 (6 bases). The germline V gene has CDR1 MNHEY and CDR2 SVGAGI. This CDR3 has 12 residues. V shed 6 bases and J shed 5 bases, with 10 bases lying between them. This CDR3 reads CASSIQGYGYTF. The CDR3 DNA sequence: TGTGCCAGCAGCATCCAGGGGTATGGCTACACCTTC.

The rearrangement joins TRBV18 to TRBJ2-2; D possibly corresponds to TRBD1 (6 bases). This CDR3 is built from 14 residues. The V end was cut by 3 bases, the J end by 6 bases, with 11 bases between. Germline CDR1 KGHSH, CDR2 LQKENI. The CDR3 region is CASSPYRESGELFF. Written as DNA, the CDR3 is TGTGCCAGCTCACCTTACAGGGAATCCGGGGAGCTGTTTTTT. Full variable domain (outside the CDR3, taken from reference TRBV18 and TRBJ2-2): NAGVMQNPRHLVRRRGQEARLRCSPMKGHSHVYWYRQLPEEGLKFMVYLQKENIIDESGMPKERFSAEFPKEGPSILRIQQVVRGDSAAYFCASSPYRESGELFFGEGSRLTVL.

This clone has more than one count but fewer than ten. The chain links TRBV7-6 to TRBJ2-2; no clear D gene. The CDR3 runs to 13 residues. Germline values: CDR1 SGHVS, CDR2 FNYEAQ. Trimming pared 5 bases from V and 5 bases from J, leaving 9 bases between. This CDR3 is CASSPSRTGELFF. DNA for the CDR3: TGTGCCAGCAGCCCCTCTAGGACCGGGGAGCTGTTTTTT.

Here the CDR3 reads CASSLPLAGGEQFF. As DNA, the CDR3 is TGTGCCAGCAGCTTACCCCTAGCGGGAGGTGAGCAGTTCTTC. This rearrangement joins TRBV11-2 to TRBJ2-1; 11 positions match TRBD2. CDR1 SGHAT and CDR2 FQNNGV come from the germline V gene. The CDR3 spans 14 residues. Trimming removed 2 bases from V and 9 bases from J; junction bases left unmatched: 3.

The J gene is TRBJ1-1, the V gene TRBV7-9; tentative D call: TRBD1 (5 bases). The CDR3 covers 14 residues. V lost 1 base, J lost 2 bases, and 8 bases lay in between. CDR1 is SEHNR and CDR2 is FQNEAQ in the germline V gene (reference sequence). The DNA of the CDR3 is TGTGCCAGCAGCTTAGTCGACAGCAACACTGAAGCTTTCTTT. This translates into CASSLVDSNTEAFF.

V is TRBV18 and J is TRBJ1-3; no clear D gene. Germline-derived CDR1 and CDR2 are KGHSH and LQKENI. Trimming removed 3 bases at V and 4 bases at J, with 10 bases between. This CDR3 region has 14 residues. For the CDR3, the DNA is TGTGCCAGCTCACCGAACCTGGGCGGAAACACCATATATTTT. It encodes CASSPNLGGNTIYF.

The chain is built from TRBV7-9 and TRBJ2-1, with a weak D call TRBD2 (5 bases). Germline-derived CDR1 and CDR2 are SEHNR and FQNEAQ (reference sequence). The CDR3 covers 16 residues. Trimming shortened V by 6 bases and J by 4 bases, and 19 bases separated the two germline ends. The CDR3 sequence is CASSRRDGGIYNEQFF. The CDR3 DNA sequence: TGTGCCAGCAGTCGCCGAGACGGAGGAATATACAATGAGCAGTTCTTC.

The chain has TRBV11-2 and TRBJ1-2; 10 bases fit TRBD1. With 0 bases clipped from V and 8 bases from J, the junction kept 12 bases outside the gene matches. The CDR3 totals 17 residues. Germline CDR1 SGHAT, CDR2 FQNNGV. The CDR3 here is CASSLEGRRQGAGGYTF. CDR3 bases: TGTGCCAGCAGCTTAGAGGGTCGAAGACAGGGGGCTGGGGGCTACACCTTC.

The chain combines TRBV7-8 with TRBJ2-1; TRBD1 is a possible D gene (6 bases). The CDR3 runs 13 residues. CDR1 SGHVS and CDR2 FQNEAQ come from the germline V gene. V lost 6 bases to trimming and J lost 6 bases, with 12 bases between them. This CDR3 reads CASSNDRFNEQFF. In DNA form, the CDR3 reads TGTGCCAGCAGTAATGACAGGTTCAATGAGCAGTTCTTC. The complete variable domain, with remaining parts taken from reference TRBV7-8 and TRBJ2-1, reads GAGVSQSPRYKVAKRGQDVALRCDPISGHVSLFWYQQALGQGPEFLTYFQNEAQLDKSGLPSDRFFAERPEGSVSTLKIQRTQQEDSAVYLCASSNDRFNEQFFGPGTRLTVL.

This clone has only one observation. The chain combines TRBV5-1 with TRBJ2-7; 8 nucleotides match TRBD2. Germline CDR1 reads SGHRS; CDR2 reads YFSETQ. V was clipped by 0 bases and J by 3 bases; unmatched bases: 5. This CDR3 region has 15 residues. CDR3 in amino acids: CASSLAGTRGYEQYF. The DNA for the CDR3 is TGCGCCAGCAGCTTGGCCGGGACTAGGGGCTACGAGCAGTACTTC.

This rearrangement joins TRBV9 to TRBJ2-5; unclear D gene. The CDR3 runs 14 residues. Germline V gene lookup returns CDR1 SGDLS and CDR2 YYNGEE. V dropped 1 base and J dropped 0 bases, with 7 bases sitting between them. The CDR3 coding sequence is TGTGCCAGCAGCGTACGGAGCGACCAAGAGACCCAGTACTTC. Residues: CASSVRSDQETQYF.

Only one count was recorded for this clone. The J gene is TRBJ2-7, the V gene TRBV5-4; 7 bases match TRBD2. Per the germline V gene, CDR1 is SGHNT and CDR2 is YYREEE (reference sequence). This CDR3 spans 14 amino acids. Trimming removed 0 bases from V and 3 bases from J; junction bases left unmatched: 3. The chain's CDR3 is CASSLDGRSYEQYF. CDR3 nucleotides: TGTGCCAGCAGCTTGGACGGGAGGAGCTACGAGCAGTACTTC.

The rearrangement links TRBV11-3 to TRBJ2-1; 13 bases are a match to TRBD2. There are 16 residues in the CDR3. J gave up 8 bases and V 3 bases, and 7 bases lay outside the gene matches. Looked up from germline, CDR1 is SGHNT and CDR2 is YENEEA. CDR3 DNA: TGTGCCAGCAGCTTCCTCGGGACTAGCGGGGATGATGAGCAGTTCTTC. Its translation: CASSFLGTSGDDEQFF.

This chain uses TRBV27 with TRBJ1-6, with D perhaps matching TRBD1 (6 bases). The CDR3 totals 16 residues. Trimming cost V 4 bases and J 7 bases, with 17 bases left between them. Per the germline V gene, CDR1 is MNHEY and CDR2 is SMNVEV (reference sequence). DNA of the CDR3: TGTGCCAGCAGTTCAATGCCGGGACATATAAATTCACCCCTCCACTTT. It translates to CASSSMPGHINSPLHF.

The chain links TRBV18 to TRBJ2-2; 8 nucleotides line up with TRBD1. This CDR3 has 14 residues. Germline CDR1 reads KGHSH; CDR2 reads LQKENI. J gave up 3 bases and V 8 bases, and 5 bases lay outside the gene matches. In DNA form, the CDR3 reads TGTGCCAGCGCAGGGGGCCAAGACACCGGGGAGCTGTTTTTT. Protein: CASAGGQDTGELFF.

This rearrangement joins TRBV18 to TRBJ1-5; a weak D match, TRBD1 (6 bases). This CDR3 spans 14 amino acids. Germline CDR1 is KGHSH and CDR2 is LQKENI. The germline V and J ends were trimmed by 2 bases and 1 base, with 6 bases remaining between them. Here the CDR3 reads CASSPGGSNQPQHF. CDR3 nucleotides: TGTGCCAGCTCACCAGGGGGCAGCAATCAGCCCCAGCATTTT.